The present T cell receptor (beta chain) was sequenced within a study of CD4 T cells in relation to SARS-CoV-2 and coronaviruses. As concerns this clone: Its specificity is not known.

TCRdb keeps only in-frame clones here, not all; method: immunoSEQ multiplex PCR. Altogether 20,000 to 25,000 clones are present, over 60% being singletons, with the ten largest covering just over 20%. Before the COVID-19 pandemic, during about 2010-2018, CD4+ T cells were taken from unexposed donors. CD4+ T cells were isolated from the cells after more than nine days of culture. Trimming cost V 1 base and J 2 bases; bases outside gene matches: 4. Germline V gene data show CDR1 as LNHDA and CDR2 as SQIVND (reference sequence). CDR3 length equals 15 residues. Sequencing input: CD4+ T cells from PBMCs, cultured in vitro. The J gene is TRBJ2-7, the V gene TRBV19; 8 nucleotides line up with TRBD1. This sequence originates from a human donor in good health. The CDR3 DNA reads as TGTGCCAGTAGTATAGCCGGGACAGGAGCCTACGAGCAGTACTTC. It specifies CASSIAGTGAYEQYF.